This T cell receptor (beta chain) was documented in a study of T cells in localized non-small cell lung cancer. Only in-frame clones appear in the TCRdb table, and some are missing; sequencing was by immunoSEQ multiplex PCR. The table records 25,000 or so clones, approximately 90% of them present only once. The CDR3 length is 14 residues. From germline, CDR1 is LNHDA and CDR2 SQIVND (reference sequence). The V and J ends lost 1 base and 4 bases respectively, with 10 bases between them. The sample consisted of peripheral blood, taken before any cancer treatment. This clonotype originated in a male donor older than 55 with stage I lung adenocarcinoma. This chain connects TRBV19 to TRBJ2-5; maybe TRBD2 (5 bases). The CDR3 nucleotides are TGTGCCAGTAGTATAGGCCTAGAGGGAGAGACCCAGTACTTC. This translates into CASSIGLEGETQYF.